What follows describes a single T cell receptor beta chain. Its antigen target is currently unknown. No quality values exist for individual bases; no much larger clone is one base distant. Trimming takes 0 bases from V and 5 bases from J, and the germline ends sit 11 bases apart. CDR1 and CDR2, looked up from the germline V gene, are SGDLS and YYNGEE. The CDR3 starts with the cysteine, ends with the phenylalanine, and has 14 residues. The sequence is cut down to CDR3 DNA, 42 bases in frame from base 1. These data come from a study of cytomegalovirus exposure and HLA in healthy donors (dated by TCRdb to about 2017). General notes on the study: The 550 to 750 repertoires of the first cohort and the 120 validation repertoires were produced on the same platform, according to a later analysis. The study was designed to test whether signatures of past pathogen exposure could be identified by cataloging public T cell receptors. Besides the first cohort of roughly 700 subjects, a separate validation cohort made up of around 120 different subjects was used. To predict cytomegalovirus infection status, the study combined high-throughput TCR immunosequencing, statistical association of individual TCRs with disease status, and machine learning. The research as a whole found: A later analysis found that TCRs clustered in the first cohort also tended to co-occur in the roughly 120 validation repertoires, with 94% of cluster scores above 0. The authors suggested that the approach could potentially be extended to other disease states and immunological phenotypes. Cytomegalovirus status was reported to be diagnosed by the classifier with high specificity and sensitivity in both the original and validation cohorts. The validation cohort had no HLA typing available for a later analysis, so co-occurrence within that cohort was assessed over all 120 or so repertoires. In vitro tests confirmed that a few of the cytomegalovirus-associated TCR beta chains recognize cytomegalovirus antigens. In the study, some 160 TCR beta chains were listed as associated with cytomegalovirus. While some public TCRs were present in many individuals, most TCR sequences turned up only very rarely across donors.

Donors formed part of the validation cohort, which comprised 120 subjects and was distinct from the first cohort of 690 or so subjects. The method behind the library was the immunoSEQ multiplex PCR assay. As for the authors' bioinformatics: A statistical classification framework was built to diagnose cytomegalovirus status from the catalog of TCR beta chain sequences. Sourced from immuneACCESS, this table was stored by TCRdb with only in-frame sequences that have V and J called. A share of the clones is absent; for the studies checked, an unresolved V gene accounts for under half, and the remainder has no known explanation. V and J calls and clone size are copied from that table; D and trimming were computed from the DNA. Across this sample there are roughly 260,000 clones, with approximately 87% seen only once. The ten biggest clones cover about 3% of the sample.

This TCR came from a man in his late teens or twenties in good health and CMV-seronegative. The V and J genes are TRBV9 and TRBJ1-1; the D segment could be TRBD1, given 6 matching bases. The sequencing sample was made of PBMCs. The nucleotide sequence reads as follows: TGTGCCAGCAGCGTAGGACAGGATAAAACTGAAGCTTTCTTT. The translation is CASSVGQDKTEAFF.